This TCR beta chain derives from a study of OX40 agonist ivuxolimab in advanced cancers. Study context: Of the participants, 35% to 50% had some prior anti-PD-1, anti-PD-L1 or anti-CTLA-4 therapy, which was allowed.

Per germline, CDR1 LNHDA and CDR2 SQIVND (reference sequence). V shed 3 bases and J shed 4 bases, with 9 bases lying between them. This CDR3 region has 13 residues. Generated by immunoSEQ multiplex PCR, the TCRdb table keeps only in-frame clones and is missing some. The table records over 80,000 clones, around 78% of them present only once. Of note for this clone: The same CDR3 arises from other DNA sequences in this sample as well.

The origin of this receptor is an adult with an advanced solid tumor such as melanoma, head and neck, liver or kidney cancer. Sequences were derived from CD4+ or CD8+ T cells sorted from blood, sampled in a trial of the OX40 agonist ivuxolimab. The chain combines TRBV19 with TRBJ2-5; possibly TRBD2 for D (6 bases). CDR3 coding DNA: TGTGCCAGTAGTATGGGGGGAGGAGAGACCCAGTACTTC. Protein product: CASSMGGGETQYF. The full variable domain, rest sourced from reference TRBV19 and TRBJ2-5, is DGGITQSPKYLFRKEGQNVTLSCEQNLNHDAMYWYRQDPGQGLRLIYYSQIVNDFQKGDIAEGYSVSREKKESFPLTVTSAQKNPTAFYLCASSMGGGETQYFGPGTRLLVL.